Listed below are T cell receptor beta chains from one sample, sequenced in a study of blood T cell repertoires in COVID-19. Method: immunoSEQ multiplex PCR; TCRdb's copy keeps in-frame clones and lacks some. The sample has fewer than 200,000 clones; around four fifths are singletons. Sequencing was performed on PBMCs or T cells enriched from blood (not recorded which). The origin of the receptors is a woman aged 50 to 65 in a cohort exposed to, infected with or recovered from COVID-19 (not recorded which). The CDR3 runs from the conserved cysteine through the conserved F or W. D genes are given only for firm matches.

v_gene	j_gene	d_gene	CDR3aa
TRBV7-7	TRBJ2-7	TRBD1	CASSLGQGLSYEQYF
TRBV6-5	TRBJ2-7	-	CASSRHRGTYEQYF
TRBV28	TRBJ2-1	-	CASSVSSRGIGNEQFF
TRBV29-1	TRBJ1-1	-	CSVVKGGNTEAFF
TRBV18	TRBJ2-1	-	CASSPSAVYNEQFF
TRBV6-5	TRBJ1-2	-	CASSPNAGDLYGYTF
TRBV19	TRBJ2-7	TRBD2	CASSTNPGLAIYEQYF
TRBV19	TRBJ1-3	TRBD1	CASSIRTGGNTIYF
TRBV4-1	TRBJ1-1	-	CASSQGILQKQLNTEAFF
TRBV7-3	TRBJ1-2	TRBD1	CASSSGGQGFRGYTF
TRBV20-1	TRBJ2-3	TRBD2	CSASLFDRSGGDTQYF
TRBV3-1/TRBV3-2	TRBJ2-3	TRBD2	CASSPGLAGGQTDTQYF
TRBV6-1	TRBJ2-2	TRBD1	CASSEERTGRTGELFF
TRBV5-4	TRBJ2-2	TRBD1	CASSLGLGRGPGELFF
TRBV27	TRBJ2-1	-	CASSSVRQGIEQFF
TRBV4-2	TRBJ2-2	-	CASSQDPGRATNTGELFF
TRBV20-1	TRBJ2-1	-	CSARLSDEQFF
TRBV9	TRBJ2-3	TRBD2	CASSGDSGRGTDTQYF
TRBV12-3/TRBV12-4	TRBJ2-5	-	CASTRGFEETQYF
TRBV21-1	TRBJ1-5	-	CASSSISGNQPQHF
TRBV7-9	TRBJ2-3	-	CASSSTGTDTQYF
TRBV19	TRBJ1-2	TRBD1	CASSRTGTGVYYGYTF
TRBV5-6	TRBJ2-7	TRBD1	CASSLVQGAPSGEQYF
TRBV7-3	TRBJ1-3	TRBD1	CASSRDSGNTIYF
TRBV5-1	TRBJ2-3	-	CASSLGVLSTDTQYF
TRBV5-4	TRBJ1-3	-	CASSLEGPVGGGGNTIYF
TRBV7-2	TRBJ1-1	-	CASTLTPRGTEAFF
TRBV5-1	TRBJ2-2	TRBD2	CASSQGLAGANTGELFF
TRBV3-1/TRBV3-2	TRBJ1-6	-	CASSQGFNNSPLHF
TRBV6-2/TRBV6-3	TRBJ2-3	-	CASSYTTGMDTQYF
TRBV15	TRBJ2-3	TRBD2	CATSRVGGTVDTQYF
TRBV20-1	TRBJ2-1	-	CSASTAQALSYNEQFF
TRBV6-5	TRBJ2-5	-	CASTLQGGYQETQYF
TRBV7-3	TRBJ2-1	TRBD1	CASSLSGTGASEQFF
TRBV6-4	TRBJ2-7	-	CASRPLTRDCRLSYEQYF
TRBV7-6	TRBJ1-3	-	CASSTRLGGNTIYF
TRBV6-5	TRBJ1-1	-	CASSRDKGNTEAFF
TRBV7-9	TRBJ2-7	-	CASSITGNMRDEQYF
TRBV18	TRBJ1-2	-	CASSIDSAYGYTF
TRBV29-1	TRBJ1-1	-	CSYDRFPEAFF
TRBV28	TRBJ2-1	TRBD2	CASSLSSSGVLKVYEQFF
TRBV11-2	TRBJ2-1	-	CASSLRSGGSYNEQFF
TRBV28	TRBJ1-1	-	CASSLLERTGWGGEAFF